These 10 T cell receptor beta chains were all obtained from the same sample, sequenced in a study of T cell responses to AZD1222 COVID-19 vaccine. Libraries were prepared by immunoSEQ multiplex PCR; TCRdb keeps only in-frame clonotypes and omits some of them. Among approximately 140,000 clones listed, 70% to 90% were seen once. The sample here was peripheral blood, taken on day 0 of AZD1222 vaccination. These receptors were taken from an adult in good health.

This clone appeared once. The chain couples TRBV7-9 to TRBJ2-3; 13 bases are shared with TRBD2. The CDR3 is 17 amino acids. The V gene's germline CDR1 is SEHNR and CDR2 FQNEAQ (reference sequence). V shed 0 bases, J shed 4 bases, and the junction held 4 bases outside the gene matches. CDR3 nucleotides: TGTGCCAGCAGCTTAGCCCAAGGACTAGCGGGAGCAGATACGCAGTATTTT. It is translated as CASSLAQGLAGADTQYF.

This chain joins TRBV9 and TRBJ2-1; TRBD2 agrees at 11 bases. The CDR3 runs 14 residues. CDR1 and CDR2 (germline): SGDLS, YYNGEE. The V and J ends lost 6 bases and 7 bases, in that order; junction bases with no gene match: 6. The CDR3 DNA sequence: TGTGCCAGCACCCTAGCGGGAGGTTGGAATGAGCAGTTCTTC. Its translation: CASTLAGGWNEQFF.

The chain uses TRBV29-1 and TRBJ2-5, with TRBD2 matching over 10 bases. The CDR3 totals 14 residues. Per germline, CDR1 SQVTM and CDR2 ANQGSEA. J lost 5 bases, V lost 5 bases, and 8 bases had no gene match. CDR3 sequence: CSVRSGRAGETQYF. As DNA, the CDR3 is TGCAGCGTTCGGAGCGGGAGGGCCGGGGAGACCCAGTACTTC.

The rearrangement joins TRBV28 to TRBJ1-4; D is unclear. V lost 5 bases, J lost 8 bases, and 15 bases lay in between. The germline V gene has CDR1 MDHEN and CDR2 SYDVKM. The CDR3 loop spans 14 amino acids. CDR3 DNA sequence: TGTGCCAGCAGTCCTCCTCGACTAGGGGAAAAACTGTTTTTT. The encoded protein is CASSPPRLGEKLFF.

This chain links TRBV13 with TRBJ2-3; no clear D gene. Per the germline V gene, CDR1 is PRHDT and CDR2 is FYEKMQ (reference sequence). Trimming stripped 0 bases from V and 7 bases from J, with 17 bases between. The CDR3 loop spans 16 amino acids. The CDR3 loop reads CASSLGPSQSTHTQYF. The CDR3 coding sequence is TGTGCCAGCAGCTTAGGCCCCAGCCAATCTACGCATACGCAGTATTTT.

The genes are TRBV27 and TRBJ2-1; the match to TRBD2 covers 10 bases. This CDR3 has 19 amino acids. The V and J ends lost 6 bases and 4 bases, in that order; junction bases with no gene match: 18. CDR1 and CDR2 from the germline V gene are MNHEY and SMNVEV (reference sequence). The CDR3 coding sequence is TGTGCCAGCAGCCAGTATGGGGTTCAAGCGGGAGGGGATTACAATGAGCAGTTCTTC. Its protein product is CASSQYGVQAGGDYNEQFF.

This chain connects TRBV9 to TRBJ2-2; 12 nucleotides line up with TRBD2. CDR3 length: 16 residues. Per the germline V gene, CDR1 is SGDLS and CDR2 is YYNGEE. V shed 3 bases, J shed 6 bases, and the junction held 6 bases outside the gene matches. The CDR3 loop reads CASSGILAGGPGELFF. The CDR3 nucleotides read TGTGCCAGCAGCGGGATACTAGCGGGAGGTCCCGGGGAGCTGTTTTTT.

The CDR3 sequence: CSVVAEYQETQYF. DNA of the CDR3: TGCAGCGTTGTGGCAGAGTACCAAGAGACCCAGTACTTC. The chain carries TRBV29-1 and TRBJ2-5, with D hard to call. V was shortened by 4 bases and J by 0 bases, with 9 bases between the two germline ends. Germline assignment: CDR1 SQVTM and CDR2 ANQGSEA. The CDR3 is 13 amino acids.

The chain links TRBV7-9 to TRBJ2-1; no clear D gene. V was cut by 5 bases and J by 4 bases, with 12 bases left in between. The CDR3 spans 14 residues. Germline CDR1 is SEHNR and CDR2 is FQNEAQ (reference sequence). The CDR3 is CASSAVRFYNEQFF. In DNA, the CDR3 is TGTGCCAGCAGCGCCGTCCGGTTTTACAATGAGCAGTTCTTC.

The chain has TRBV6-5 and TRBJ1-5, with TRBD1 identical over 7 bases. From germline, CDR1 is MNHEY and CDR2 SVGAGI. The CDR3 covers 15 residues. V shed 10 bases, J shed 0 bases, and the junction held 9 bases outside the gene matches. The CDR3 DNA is TGTGCCACCCAGCCCGGGACAGTTAGCAATCAGCCCCAGCATTTT. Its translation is CATQPGTVSNQPQHF.